These 7 T cell receptor beta chains came from one sample sequenced in a study of T cell clonotyping in hematopoietic cell transplantation. TCRdb keeps only in-frame clones here, not all; method: immunoSEQ multiplex PCR. The data show roughly 5,000 clones, with roughly 70% seen just once and around 27% held by the top ten. Material: PBMCs, obtained 180 days after allogeneic stem cell transplant. The receptors come from a male patient between 45 and 59 years old who had an allogeneic stem cell transplant from an unrelated donor, so the T cells may come from the graft donor. Some clones in this sample may be carry-over from other donors' samples.

The chain combines TRBV25-1 with TRBJ1-2; D not certain. The V end lost 6 bases, the J end lost 0 bases, and 8 bases lay between the germline ends. This CDR3 is built from 13 residues. Germline lookup yields CDR1 MGHDK and CDR2 SYGVNS. The CDR3 loop reads CASSHRANYGYTF. The DNA of the CDR3 is TGTGCCAGCAGCCATAGAGCTAACTATGGCTACACCTTC.

The gene calls are TRBV7-9 and TRBJ2-7, with a tentative D call TRBD2 (6 bases). Germline lookup yields CDR1 SEHNR and CDR2 FQNEAQ (reference sequence). This CDR3 contains 14 residues. The V gene lost 5 bases and the J gene lost 2 bases, with 13 bases spanning the gap. The DNA for the CDR3 is TGTGCCAGCAGCCTGATTAGCGGCCCCTACGAGCAGTACTTC. Translated, it gives CASSLISGPYEQYF.

V and J are TRBV6-5 and TRBJ2-7; TRBD1 is a possible D gene (5 bases). Germline CDR1 MNHEY, CDR2 SVGAGI. V gave up 6 bases and J gave up 6 bases, with 12 bases separating them. The CDR3 extends over 12 amino acids. This CDR3 is CASSQAGFEQYF. The CDR3 bases are TGTGCCAGCAGCCAAGCAGGGTTCGAGCAGTACTTC.

A few counts support this clone. J is TRBJ2-7 and V is TRBV6-5; D remains ambiguous. Trimming left V 0 bases short and J 1 base short, with 10 bases between. CDR3 length: 15 residues. Germline V gene data show CDR1 as MNHEY and CDR2 as SVGAGI. The CDR3 DNA follows: TGTGCCAGCAGTTACTCGGTGACCGTATCCTACGAGCAGTACTTC. It translates to CASSYSVTVSYEQYF.

By sample share, this clone is medium-sized. The rearrangement links TRBV28 to TRBJ2-7, with a weak D call TRBD2 (5 bases). With 6 bases removed from V and 7 bases from J, the gap between germline ends came to 19 bases. This CDR3 is built from 14 residues. Germline V gene data show CDR1 as MDHEN and CDR2 as SYDVKM. CDR3 residues: CASRYKVEVLEQYF. The CDR3 DNA reads as TGTGCCAGCAGATACAAGGTGGAGGTCTTGGAGCAGTACTTC.

The gene calls are TRBV29-1 and TRBJ1-2; the D gene is possibly TRBD1 (5 bases). Trimming left V 4 bases short and J 0 bases short, with 15 bases between. Germline V lookup: CDR1 SQVTM, CDR2 ANQGSEA. The CDR3 spans 15 residues. The chain's CDR3 is CSVGQGGSANYGYTF. The CDR3 bases are TGCAGCGTTGGGCAGGGAGGCTCAGCTAACTATGGCTACACCTTC.

This chain links TRBV5-6 with TRBJ1-5; possibly TRBD1 for D (5 bases). This CDR3 region has 14 residues. The V and J ends lost 0 bases and 3 bases respectively, with 7 bases between them. In germline, CDR1 is SGHDT, CDR2 YYEEEE. CDR3 region: CASSLGRANQPQHF. The DNA for the CDR3 is TGTGCCAGCAGCTTGGGCAGGGCCAATCAGCCCCAGCATTTT.